Sequencing of this T cell receptor beta chain was carried out in a study of cytomegalovirus exposure and HLA in healthy donors. The wider study: Unique TCRs numbering some 77 million, obtained from HLA-typed donors, made up an early data release. Study-wide results and limits: Common viral pathogens seemed, in a later analysis, to connect with several of the most significant clusters. Most subjects had HLA-A and HLA-B alleles reportedly predicted accurately by TCR beta sequences. Cytomegalovirus-associated status was assigned to roughly 160 TCR beta chains.

60 Vbeta and 13 Jbeta primers were used in PCR. This table comes from immunoSEQ multiplex PCR, and its TCRdb copy is limited to in-frame clones, with some not included. The data contain about 190,000 clones, approximately 70% of them singletons. Worth noting for this clone: Its antigen is currently unknown.

The receptor's source is a woman in her twenties or thirties in good health and CMV-seronegative. Sequenced: PBMCs.

The CDR3 loop reads CASSYGAGGAETQYF. In DNA form, the CDR3 reads TGTGCCAGCAGTTACGGAGCGGGAGGGGCGGAGACCCAGTACTTC. This sequence joins TRBV6-5 and TRBJ2-5; 10 positions match TRBD2. CDR1 and CDR2 from the germline V gene are MNHEY and SVGAGI. V shed 2 bases and J 5 bases; nucleotides not matched to a gene: 5. The CDR3 sequence is 15 residues long.